The 19 T cell receptor beta chains below were found in one sample sequenced in a study of blood T cell repertoires in COVID-19. The table came from immunoSEQ multiplex PCR; TCRdb's copy has only in-frame clones and leaves some out. Altogether tens of thousands of clones are present, more than 85% being singletons, with the ten largest covering about 12%. The sequenced sample was peripheral blood. These receptors came from a human donor with active COVID-19. The donor label of this sample is uncertain.

V and J are TRBV5-4 and TRBJ2-3; D remains unclear. The germline V gene has CDR1 SGHNT and CDR2 YYREEE (reference sequence). The V end lost 1 base, the J end lost 4 bases, and 13 bases lay between the germline ends. The CDR3 has 15 residues. The CDR3: CASSLPSVRSDTQYF. The CDR3 region has the DNA TGTGCCAGCAGCTTGCCAAGCGTACGTTCAGATACGCAGTATTTT.

The chain is built from TRBV3-1 (or the pseudogene TRBV3-2) and TRBJ1-6; 7 bases align to TRBD1. The CDR3 contains 17 residues. Germline CDR1 and CDR2: LGHDT and YNNKEL (reference sequence). V gave up 5 bases and J gave up 7 bases; unmatched junction bases: 14. This CDR3 reads CASSDITQGPPNSPLHF. The CDR3 bases are TGTGCCAGCAGCGACATCACACAGGGGCCTCCCAATTCACCCCTCCACTTT.

V is TRBV7-2 and J is TRBJ2-5; tentative D call: TRBD1 (6 bases). Trimming removed 3 bases from V and 5 bases from J, with 7 bases in between. CDR3 size: 12 residues. The germline V gene encodes CDR1 SGHTA and CDR2 FQGNSA. As DNA, the CDR3 is TGTGCCAGCAGCTTCAGGGGCGAGACCCAGTACTTC. The encoded protein is CASSFRGETQYF.

This rearrangement joins TRBV7-9 to TRBJ2-3, with D uncertain. The CDR3 contains 14 residues. Trimming shortened V by 8 bases and J by 1 base, and 13 bases separated the two germline ends. In germline, CDR1 is SEHNR, CDR2 FQNEAQ (reference sequence). CDR3 in amino acids: CASQPPLGTDTQYF. Written as DNA, the CDR3 is TGTGCCAGCCAGCCGCCCCTAGGCACAGATACGCAGTATTTT. Supplemented by reference TRBV7-9 and TRBJ2-3, the full variable domain reads DTGVSQNPRHKITKRGQNVTFRCDPISEHNRLYWYRQTLGQGPEFLTYFQNEAQLEKSRLLSDRFSAERPKGSFSTLEIQRTEQGDSAMYLCASQPPLGTDTQYFGPGTRLTVL.

This clone was seen only once. V gene TRBV25-1 combines with J gene TRBJ1-2; 8 positions agree with TRBD1. After removal of 8 bases from V and 4 bases from J, the junction contained 3 bases not matched to a gene. This CDR3 comprises 12 residues. Per germline, CDR1 MGHDK and CDR2 SYGVNS. CDR3 nucleotides: TGTGCCAGCCATGACAGGGGCTATGGCTACACCTTC. Protein sequence: CASHDRGYGYTF.

This clone was recorded once. This sequence joins TRBV13 and TRBJ2-7; TRBD1 might be the D (5 bases). Trimming stripped 1 base from V and 2 bases from J, with 6 bases between. CDR3 length: 13 residues. Germline CDR1 PRHDT, CDR2 FYEKMQ (reference sequence). The CDR3 here is CASSLADTYEQYF. The CDR3, as DNA: TGTGCCAGCAGCTTAGCGGACACCTACGAGCAGTACTTC.

The CDR3 is CASSEAGRGNQPQHF. The CDR3 DNA reads as TGTGCCAGCAGTGAAGCCGGCAGGGGTAATCAGCCCCAGCATTTT. The V gene is TRBV2, the J gene TRBJ1-5, with D possibly TRBD1 on 6 matching bases. Deletions cut 0 bases from V and 4 bases from J, with 10 bases between. The CDR3 runs to 15 residues. Looked up from germline, CDR1 is SNHLY and CDR2 is FYNNEI.

This chain connects TRBV5-1 to TRBJ1-4; the match to TRBD1 covers 7 bases. J was trimmed by 0 bases and V by 4 bases; bases with no gene match: 6. Germline CDR1 reads SGHRS; CDR2 reads YFSETQ. The CDR3 totals 16 residues. This CDR3 reads CASSPGTVATNEKLFF. CDR3 nucleotide sequence: TGCGCCAGCAGCCCGGGGACAGTTGCAACTAATGAAAAACTGTTTTTT.

The table lists this clone with a count of one. The chain recombines TRBV10-3 with TRBJ2-1; D might be TRBD2 (5 bases). Germline V gene sequence: CDR1 ENHRY, CDR2 SYGVKD. This CDR3 is 11 amino acids long. Trimming pared 6 bases from V and 8 bases from J, leaving 8 bases between. The CDR3 sequence is CAIRTEDEQFF. DNA for the CDR3: TGTGCCATCAGGACGGAGGATGAGCAGTTCTTC.

The V and J genes are TRBV5-1 and TRBJ2-2, with 14 bases identical to TRBD2. CDR1 is SGHRS, CDR2 YFSETQ, per germline. The CDR3 contains 17 residues. The J segment lost 5 bases and the V segment lost 4 bases, leaving 7 bases of the junction unmatched. The CDR3 DNA sequence: TGCGCCAGCAGCCAAGGGGGACTAGCGGGAGTAACCGGGGAGCTGTTTTTT. It translates to CASSQGGLAGVTGELFF. Full variable domain (missing parts from reference TRBV5-1 and TRBJ2-2): KAGVTQTPRYLIKTRGQQVTLSCSPISGHRSVSWYQQTPGQGLQFLFEYFSETQRNKGNFPGRFSGRQFSNSRSEMNVSTLELGDSALYLCASSQGGLAGVTGELFFGEGSRLTVL.

V gene TRBV7-2 combines with J gene TRBJ1-4; maybe TRBD1 (6 bases). V was cut by 5 bases and J by 7 bases, with 14 bases left in between. CDR3 length: 14 amino acids. CDR1 is SGHTA and CDR2 is FQGNSA in the germline V gene. The chain's CDR3 is CASSHGGAGEKLFF. CDR3 coding DNA: TGTGCCAGCAGCCACGGGGGGGCTGGTGAAAAACTGTTTTTT.

The CDR3 DNA reads TGTGCCAGCAGTTTCTTCCCGGAGGGCACTGAAGCTTTCTTT. It encodes CASSFFPEGTEAFF. The chain has TRBV28 and TRBJ1-1; no reliable D call. In germline, CDR1 is MDHEN, CDR2 SYDVKM. This CDR3 has 14 residues. The V gene lost 3 bases and the J gene lost 4 bases, with 12 bases spanning the gap.

This rearrangement joins TRBV7-8 to TRBJ2-2; unclear D gene. This CDR3 is 14 amino acids long. The V gene lost 5 bases and the J gene lost 6 bases, with 13 bases spanning the gap. The germline V gene encodes CDR1 SGHVS and CDR2 FQNEAQ. CDR3 nucleotide sequence: TGTGCCAGCAGCCTCGAAGCTACAGCCGGGGAGCTGTTTTTT. The encoded protein is CASSLEATAGELFF.

V usage is TRBV29-1 and J usage is TRBJ2-3, with 8 bases lining up with TRBD2. From germline, CDR1 is SQVTM and CDR2 ANQGSEA. The CDR3 spans 15 residues. V dropped 2 bases and J dropped 3; count of bases not matched to a gene: 7. The DNA for the CDR3 is TGCAGCGTTGAAAGCGGGAGCGCAGGGACAGATACGCAGTATTTT. Its translation: CSVESGSAGTDTQYF.

This clone ranks as medium-sized. V is TRBV9 and J is TRBJ1-6; 10 nucleotides match TRBD1. The CDR3 length is 16 residues. The V segment lost 2 bases and the J segment 10 bases; nucleotides outside the gene matches: 9. Germline values: CDR1 SGDLS, CDR2 YYNGEE. CDR3 sequence: CASSVGAGTGESPLHF. The DNA for the CDR3 is TGTGCCAGCAGCGTGGGAGCCGGGACAGGGGAATCACCCCTCCACTTT.

The chain employs TRBV11-1 and TRBJ1-2; D may be TRBD1 (5 bases). V dropped 4 bases and J dropped 0 bases, with 12 bases sitting between them. Germline-derived CDR1 and CDR2 are SGHAT and FQDESV (reference sequence). The CDR3 runs to 15 residues. DNA of the CDR3: TGTGCCAGCAGCTCGGCGACAGAAACTAACTATGGCTACACCTTC. It yields the protein CASSSATETNYGYTF.

CDR3 region: CASSLRGGYNYGYTF. For the CDR3, the DNA is TGTGCCAGCAGCTTGAGGGGGGGATATAACTATGGCTACACCTTC. V usage is TRBV5-4 and J usage is TRBJ1-2, with D perhaps TRBD1 (6 bases). Germline V gene data show CDR1 as SGHNT and CDR2 as YYREEE (reference sequence). V shed 1 base and J shed 1 base, with 11 bases lying between them. CDR3 size: 15 residues.

The V call is TRBV28, the J call TRBJ2-7; D perhaps matches TRBD1 (5 bases). The V and J ends lost 5 bases and 5 bases respectively, with 10 bases between them. The CDR3 length is 12 residues. Germline V gene lookup returns CDR1 MDHEN and CDR2 SYDVKM. The DNA for the CDR3 is TGTGCCAGCAGTCCTATCAGGGACGAGCAGTACTTC. Encoded protein: CASSPIRDEQYF.

This clone was observed a single time. This sample also contains other DNA sequences that code for the same CDR3. The J gene is TRBJ2-7, the V gene TRBV6-5; weak D call: TRBD1 (6 bases). This CDR3 comprises 14 residues. Germline V gives CDR1 MNHEY, CDR2 SVGAGI. Deletions cut 0 bases from V and 5 bases from J, with 11 bases between. The CDR3 loop reads CASSYSIQGHEQYF. The CDR3 DNA reads as TGTGCCAGCAGTTACTCGATTCAGGGGCACGAGCAGTACTTC.